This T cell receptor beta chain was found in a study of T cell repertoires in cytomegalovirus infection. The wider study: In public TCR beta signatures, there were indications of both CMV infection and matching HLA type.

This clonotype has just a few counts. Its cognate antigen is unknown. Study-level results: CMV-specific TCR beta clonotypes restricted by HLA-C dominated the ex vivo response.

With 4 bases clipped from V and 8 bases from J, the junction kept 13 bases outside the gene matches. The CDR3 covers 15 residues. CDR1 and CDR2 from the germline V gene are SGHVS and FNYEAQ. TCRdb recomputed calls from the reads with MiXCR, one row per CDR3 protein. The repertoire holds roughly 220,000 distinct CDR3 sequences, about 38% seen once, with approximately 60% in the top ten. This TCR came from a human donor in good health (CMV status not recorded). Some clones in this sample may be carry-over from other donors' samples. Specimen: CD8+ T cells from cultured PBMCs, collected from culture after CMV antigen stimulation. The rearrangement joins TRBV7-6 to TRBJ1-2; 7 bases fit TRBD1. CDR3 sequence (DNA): TGTGCCAGCAGCTCCAGTCCGGGACAGTGGGCAGGCTACACCTTC. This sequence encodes CASSSSPGQWAGYTF.